Shown below are 20 T cell receptor beta chains from a single sample sequenced in a study of blood T cell repertoires in COVID-19. The repertoire was sequenced with immunoSEQ multiplex PCR; TCRdb's copy has only in-frame clones and lacks some. The table lists some 320,000 clones, about nine tenths of them singletons. Sequenced sample: PBMCs or T cells enriched from blood (not recorded which). These receptors originate from a man aged 55 to 70 who had recovered from COVID-19.

The CDR3 DNA reads TGTGCCAGCTTAGCGGTCCGGGAGACCCAGTACTTC. Its translation is CASLAVRETQYF. V gene TRBV3-1 (or the pseudogene TRBV3-2) combines with J gene TRBJ2-5; maybe TRBD2 (6 bases). The V end lost 8 bases, the J end lost 5 bases, and 12 bases lay between the germline ends. The CDR3 has 12 amino acids. CDR1 LGHDT and CDR2 YNNKEL come from the germline V gene (reference sequence).

This chain connects TRBV18 to TRBJ2-1; the match to TRBD2 covers 10 bases. The CDR3 is 16 residues long. Germline V CDR1 and CDR2: KGHSH, LQKENI. With V trimmed by 1 base and J by 4 bases, 4 bases remained unmatched. CDR3 sequence reads: CASSPRLAGGYNEQFF. In DNA form, the CDR3 reads TGTGCCAGCTCACCACGACTAGCGGGCGGTTACAATGAGCAGTTCTTC.

V is TRBV9 and J is TRBJ2-2, with 9 bases matching TRBD2. Per germline, CDR1 SGDLS and CDR2 YYNGEE. The V and J ends lost 3 bases and 5 bases, in that order; junction bases with no gene match: 8. This CDR3 region has 16 residues. CDR3 coding DNA: TGTGCCAGCAGCGGAAAGTCTAGCGGGGTTACCGGGGAGCTGTTTTTT. It encodes CASSGKSSGVTGELFF.

The chain joins TRBV7-2 to TRBJ1-2; a weak D match, TRBD1 (6 bases). CDR3 length equals 15 residues. The germline V gene has CDR1 SGHTA and CDR2 FQGNSA. Trimming stripped 5 bases from V and 4 bases from J, with 17 bases between. The CDR3 spells CASSKGGPSGYGYTF. CDR3 coding DNA: TGTGCCAGCAGCAAAGGGGGACCCTCTGGCTATGGCTACACCTTC.

This clone was counted a few times. The J gene is TRBJ1-2, the V gene TRBV15; D is unclear. Germline CDR1 reads LNHNV; CDR2 reads YYDKDF (reference sequence). The CDR3 extends over 15 amino acids. The V gene lost 0 bases and the J gene lost 4 bases, with 12 bases spanning the gap. The CDR3 spells CATSRDIPEGYGYTF. DNA of the CDR3: TGTGCCACCAGCAGAGATATTCCCGAGGGCTATGGCTACACCTTC.

This rearrangement joins TRBV11-3 to TRBJ1-1; tentatively, D is TRBD1 (5 bases). The CDR3 covers 14 residues. The germline V gene has CDR1 SGHNT and CDR2 YENEEA. V gave up 1 base and J gave up 5 bases, with 11 bases separating them. CDR3 residues: CASSLGGGGTEAFF. The CDR3 DNA reads TGTGCCAGCAGCTTAGGGGGCGGGGGAACTGAAGCTTTCTTT.

The chain combines TRBV7-2 with TRBJ1-5; D gene unclear. The CDR3 extends over 14 amino acids. Germline loops: CDR1 SGHTA, CDR2 FQGNSA. Between the trimmed V and J ends, which lost 2 bases and 6 bases, there was a span of 11 bases. This CDR3 is CASSLSGVGQPQHF. In DNA, the CDR3 is TGTGCCAGCAGCTTATCGGGAGTGGGTCAGCCCCAGCATTTT.

The chain combines TRBV10-3 with TRBJ2-7; 12 bases match TRBD1. Per germline, CDR1 ENHRY and CDR2 SYGVKD. This CDR3 has 15 residues. J gave up 4 bases and V 2 bases, and 3 bases lay outside the gene matches. CDR3 loop: CAISEGTGGRYEQYF. The CDR3 DNA sequence: TGTGCCATCAGTGAGGGGACAGGGGGCCGTTACGAGCAGTACTTC.

CDR3: CSAAVGHRSGNTIYF. The DNA for the CDR3 is TGCAGTGCCGCCGTGGGACACAGGTCTGGAAACACCATATATTTT. J is TRBJ1-3 and V is TRBV29-1, with a weak D call TRBD1 (6 bases). CDR1 and CDR2 (germline): SQVTM, ANQGSEA. This CDR3 is built from 15 residues.

The rearrangement joins TRBV15 to TRBJ1-5; 7 nucleotides align to TRBD1. Per germline, CDR1 LNHNV and CDR2 YYDKDF (reference sequence). The CDR3 loop spans 17 amino acids. With 1 base clipped from V and 0 bases from J, the junction kept 6 bases outside the gene matches. CDR3 in amino acids: CATSRGTGHRSNQPQHF. CDR3 coding DNA: TGTGCCACCAGCAGAGGGACAGGCCACCGTAGCAATCAGCCCCAGCATTTT.

This clone occurred a few times. The rearrangement uses TRBV3-1 (or the pseudogene TRBV3-2) and TRBJ1-5; possible D gene TRBD1, 5 bases. CDR3 length: 14 amino acids. V lost 2 bases and J lost 7, with 12 bases in between. The germline gives CDR1 LGHDT, CDR2 YNNKEL (reference sequence). CDR3 sequence: CASSQRGWEQPQHF. In DNA, the CDR3 is TGTGCCAGCAGCCAAAGGGGATGGGAACAGCCCCAGCATTTT.

The chain is built from TRBV19 and TRBJ1-3; unclear D gene. The CDR3 is 15 amino acids. V lost 3 bases, J lost 0 bases, and 9 bases lay in between. CDR1 LNHDA and CDR2 SQIVND come from the germline V gene (reference sequence). The chain's CDR3 is CASSIMTISGNTIYF. Here the CDR3 DNA reads TGTGCCAGTAGTATTATGACAATCTCTGGAAACACCATATATTTT.

The chain has TRBV5-1 and TRBJ2-3, with 12 bases identical to TRBD2. The CDR3 totals 15 residues. Germline V gene sequence: CDR1 SGHRS, CDR2 YFSETQ. The ends lost 7 bases at V and 4 bases at J; junction bases unmatched: 7. CDR3 amino acids: CASAVTSGRSDTQYF. The CDR3 region has the DNA TGCGCCAGCGCAGTGACTAGCGGGAGATCAGATACGCAGTATTTT.

This clone was counted a single time. The chain joins TRBV11-3 to TRBJ1-1; 8 nucleotides line up with TRBD1. The CDR3 covers 15 residues. The V gene's germline CDR1 is SGHNT and CDR2 YENEEA. V shed 7 bases, J shed 2 bases, and the junction held 9 bases outside the gene matches. The CDR3 bases are TGTGCCAGCAAGGCAGGGGGCCATGGAAACACTGAAGCTTTCTTT. Its protein is CASKAGGHGNTEAFF.

This chain links TRBV19 with TRBJ1-4, with unresolved D. Trimming left V 6 bases short and J 8 bases short, with 10 bases between. Germline CDR1 is LNHDA and CDR2 is SQIVND (reference sequence). This CDR3 region has 12 residues. CDR3: CASSRGDEKLFF. The CDR3 region has the DNA TGTGCCAGTAGCAGAGGCGACGAAAAACTGTTTTTT.

This chain joins TRBV7-9 and TRBJ2-5, with 11 nucleotides matching TRBD1. With V trimmed by 3 bases and J by 5 bases, 14 bases remained unmatched. The CDR3 sequence is 18 residues long. In germline, CDR1 is SEHNR, CDR2 FQNEAQ (reference sequence). The CDR3 DNA reads TGTGCCAGCAGCTTTATTCCGGGACAGGGGGATATAGGGGAGACCCAGTACTTC. Protein product: CASSFIPGQGDIGETQYF.

The chain carries TRBV6-5 and TRBJ2-7; 9 bases align to TRBD2. The CDR3 has 15 amino acids. V gave up 2 bases and J gave up 4 bases; unmatched junction bases: 6. CDR1 is MNHEY, CDR2 SVGAGI, per germline. The DNA for the CDR3 is TGTGCCAGCAGTTACGGGCTAGCGGGGTGGTACGAGCAGTACTTC. It yields the protein CASSYGLAGWYEQYF.

The chain combines TRBV7-9 with TRBJ2-1; 8 bases match TRBD1. With V trimmed by 5 bases and J by 16 bases, 13 bases remained unmatched. The CDR3 spans 13 residues. The germline V gene has CDR1 SEHNR and CDR2 FQNEAQ (reference sequence). CDR3 amino acids: CASSHPGGKVNFF. The CDR3 bases are TGTGCCAGCAGCCATCCAGGGGGCAAGGTGAATTTCTTC.

In this sample, this clone turned up once. The chain links TRBV5-1 to TRBJ1-1; D remains ambiguous. The CDR3 is 15 amino acids. Germline values: CDR1 SGHRS, CDR2 YFSETQ. V was shortened by 4 bases and J by 1 base, with 14 bases between the two germline ends. CDR3 in DNA: TGCGCCAGCAGCCTGGGCGGAGGGAAGAACACTGAAGCTTTCTTT. Its translation is CASSLGGGKNTEAFF.

This chain uses TRBV10-3 with TRBJ2-1; perhaps TRBD2 as D (5 bases). The CDR3 length is 15 residues. CDR1 is ENHRY, CDR2 SYGVKD, per germline. The V end was cut by 6 bases, the J end by 0 bases, with 12 bases between. The CDR3 protein is CAISLLVSSYNEQFF. DNA for the CDR3: TGTGCCATCAGCCTACTAGTAAGCTCCTACAATGAGCAGTTCTTC.